These T cell receptor beta chains were read from a single sample in a study of T-cell memory formation after mild COVID-19. TCRdb called the 5' RACE reads again in MiXCR, with one record for every CDR3 protein. Of roughly 89,000 distinct CDR3 sequences listed, 10% to 15% are singletons. The sequencing sample was made of PBMCs or a T cell subset sorted from them (not recorded which). Source of these receptors: an adult woman who had mild COVID-19 (a few samples of this study predate the infection). Cell type and time point are not known. CDR3s include the opening cysteine and the closing phenylalanine or tryptophan. Fields, in order: CDR3 protein, CDR3 DNA, D gene, J gene, V gene, clone size. The D gene is left open where the match is weak. Rows may omit the clone size; those that give it use once, few, many or a size class.

CDR3 protein: CSASQLGGRDYEQYF
CDR3 DNA: TGCAGTGCTAGTCAACTAGGGGGGAGGGATTACGAGCAGTACTTC
D gene: -
J gene: TRBJ2-7
V gene: TRBV20-1
clone size: few

CDR3 protein: CASSLGPGDSTDTQYF
CDR3 DNA: TGCGCCAGCAGCTTGGGCCCGGGAGATAGCACAGATACGCAGTATTTT
D gene: -
J gene: TRBJ2-3
V gene: TRBV5-1
clone size: few

CDR3 protein: CASSHSTYEQYF
CDR3 DNA: TGTGCCAGCAGTCATTCTACCTACGAGCAGTACTTC
D gene: -
J gene: TRBJ2-7
V gene: TRBV12-3/TRBV12-4
clone size: few

CDR3 protein: CASSPAQAAYEQYF
CDR3 DNA: TGTGCCAGCAGTCCAGCACAGGCCGCCTACGAGCAGTACTTC
D gene: -
J gene: TRBJ2-7
V gene: TRBV7-9
clone size: -

CDR3 protein: CASSQDFGTPGNEQFF
CDR3 DNA: TGTGCCAGCAGCCAAGATTTCGGGACCCCGGGGAATGAGCAGTTCTTC
D gene: -
J gene: TRBJ2-1
V gene: TRBV4-2
clone size: -

CDR3 protein: CASSSVGARGTDTQYF
CDR3 DNA: TGTGCCAGCAGCTCCGTGGGGGCGAGGGGCACAGATACGCAGTATTTT
D gene: -
J gene: TRBJ2-3
V gene: TRBV5-6
clone size: few

CDR3 protein: CASSFGGTAKMEGGYTF
CDR3 DNA: TGTGCCAGCAGCTTCGGGGGGACAGCCAAAATGGAAGGTGGCTACACCTTC
D gene: TRBD1
J gene: TRBJ1-2
V gene: TRBV11-2
clone size: many

CDR3 protein: CASNGPYGDDEQFF
CDR3 DNA: TGTGCCAGCAATGGACCCTACGGGGACGATGAGCAGTTCTTC
D gene: -
J gene: TRBJ2-1
V gene: TRBV6-1
clone size: few

CDR3 protein: CASSSTGFPYNEQFF
CDR3 DNA: TGTGCCAGCAGCTCGACAGGGTTCCCCTACAATGAGCAGTTCTTC
D gene: TRBD1
J gene: TRBJ2-1
V gene: TRBV7-9
clone size: -

CDR3 protein: CASSPNRGGTDTQYF
CDR3 DNA: TGTGCCAGCAGCCCAAACAGGGGAGGCACAGATACGCAGTATTTT
D gene: TRBD1
J gene: TRBJ2-3
V gene: TRBV4-2
clone size: many

CDR3 protein: CSARGGAGVAGEQYF
CDR3 DNA: TGCAGTGCTAGAGGAGGGGCAGGGGTGGCGGGAGAGCAGTACTTC
D gene: -
J gene: TRBJ2-7
V gene: TRBV20-1
clone size: many

CDR3 protein: CASSQVIRNTGELFF
CDR3 DNA: TGTGCCAGCAGCCAAGTCATACGGAACACCGGGGAGCTGTTTTTT
D gene: -
J gene: TRBJ2-2
V gene: TRBV4-2
clone size: few

CDR3 protein: CASSHSPETASYEQYF
CDR3 DNA: TGCGCCAGCAGCCACTCCCCGGAGACAGCCTCCTACGAGCAGTACTTC
D gene: -
J gene: TRBJ2-7
V gene: TRBV4-1
clone size: -

CDR3 protein: CASSLNANEQYF
CDR3 DNA: TGCGCCAGCAGCCTAAATGCTAACGAGCAGTACTTC
D gene: -
J gene: TRBJ2-7
V gene: TRBV5-1
clone size: -

CDR3 protein: CASSEGYSYSYEQYF
CDR3 DNA: TGTGCCAGCAGTGAAGGGTACAGCTACTCCTACGAGCAGTACTTC
D gene: -
J gene: TRBJ2-7
V gene: TRBV6-1
clone size: few

CDR3 protein: CASRSGLTNEQFF
CDR3 DNA: TGTGCCAGCAGATCCGGACTAACCAATGAGCAGTTCTTC
D gene: -
J gene: TRBJ2-1
V gene: TRBV11-3
clone size: many

CDR3 protein: CAWDSNNEQFF
CDR3 DNA: TGTGCCTGGGATAGTAATAATGAGCAGTTCTTC
D gene: -
J gene: TRBJ2-1
V gene: TRBV30
clone size: -

CDR3 protein: CSVQYTGELFF
CDR3 DNA: TGCAGCGTTCAATACACCGGGGAGCTGTTTTTT
D gene: -
J gene: TRBJ2-2
V gene: TRBV29-1
clone size: few

CDR3 protein: CASSVAWESSYNEQFF
CDR3 DNA: TGTGCCAGCAGCGTAGCATGGGAGAGCTCCTACAATGAGCAGTTCTTC
D gene: -
J gene: TRBJ2-1
V gene: TRBV9
clone size: many

CDR3 protein: CSARGSLAGFYEQYF
CDR3 DNA: TGCAGTGCTAGAGGGTCTCTAGCGGGGTTCTACGAGCAGTACTTC
D gene: TRBD2
J gene: TRBJ2-7
V gene: TRBV20-1
clone size: few

CDR3 protein: CAWQGVGGELFF
CDR3 DNA: TGTGCCTGGCAGGGGGTAGGCGGGGAGCTGTTTTTT
D gene: TRBD1
J gene: TRBJ2-2
V gene: TRBV30
clone size: few

CDR3 protein: CSARDRGTGHGELFF
CDR3 DNA: TGCAGTGCTAGAGATCGTGGGACAGGACACGGGGAGCTGTTTTTT
D gene: TRBD1
J gene: TRBJ2-2
V gene: TRBV20-1
clone size: -

CDR3 protein: CASSQTIGSPLHF
CDR3 DNA: TGCGCCAGCAGCCAAACTATCGGTTCACCCCTCCACTTT
D gene: -
J gene: TRBJ1-6
V gene: TRBV4-3
clone size: few

CDR3 protein: CASSVSGGALGEQFF
CDR3 DNA: TGTGCCAGCAGCGTGAGCGGGGGGGCCCTTGGGGAGCAGTTCTTC
D gene: TRBD2
J gene: TRBJ2-1
V gene: TRBV5-6
clone size: few

CDR3 protein: CASNPSGNTGELFF
CDR3 DNA: TGTGCCAGCAACCCTAGCGGGAACACCGGGGAGCTGTTTTTT
D gene: TRBD2
J gene: TRBJ2-2
V gene: TRBV6-5
clone size: -

CDR3 protein: CASSNRQGRMDTEAFF
CDR3 DNA: TGTGCCAGCAGCAATCGACAGGGAAGGATGGACACTGAAGCTTTCTTT
D gene: TRBD1
J gene: TRBJ1-1
V gene: TRBV5-6
clone size: -

CDR3 protein: CASSLTGQGIGYGYTF
CDR3 DNA: TGTGCCAGCAGTTTGACGGGACAGGGGATAGGTTATGGCTACACCTTC
D gene: TRBD1
J gene: TRBJ1-2
V gene: TRBV27
clone size: once